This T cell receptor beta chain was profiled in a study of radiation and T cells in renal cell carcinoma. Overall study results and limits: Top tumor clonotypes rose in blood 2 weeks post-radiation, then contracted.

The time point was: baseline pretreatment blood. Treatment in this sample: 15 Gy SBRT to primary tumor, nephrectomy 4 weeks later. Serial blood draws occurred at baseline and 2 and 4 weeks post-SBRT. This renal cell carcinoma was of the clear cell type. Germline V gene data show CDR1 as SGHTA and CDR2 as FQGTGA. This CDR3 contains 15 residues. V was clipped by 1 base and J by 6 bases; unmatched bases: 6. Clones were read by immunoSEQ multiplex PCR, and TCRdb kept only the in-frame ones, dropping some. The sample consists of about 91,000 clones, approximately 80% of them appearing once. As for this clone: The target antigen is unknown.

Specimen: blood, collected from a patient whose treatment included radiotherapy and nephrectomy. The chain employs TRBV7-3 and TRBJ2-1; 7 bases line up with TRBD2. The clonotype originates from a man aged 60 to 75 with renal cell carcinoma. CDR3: CASSLNLGTTNEQFF. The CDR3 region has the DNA TGTGCCAGCAGCTTAAACTTGGGGACTACCAATGAGCAGTTCTTC.